These 13 T cell receptor beta chains were sequenced from one sample in a study of T cells in Graves' hyperthyroidism and ophthalmopathy. Using RNA transcripts as the source, TCR beta CDR3 regions were amplified. Researchers ran a first-round RT-PCR on the TCR CDR3 using the HTBI primer set. TCRdb reanalysed the multiplex PCR reads using MiXCR and keeps one entry per CDR3 protein. Of about 360,000 distinct CDR3 sequences in the sample, around 13% are singletons; the top ten hold 9.2%. The source material was blood. These receptor sequences come from a woman under 30 with Graves' hyperthyroidism.

This clonotype has at least ten counts. The V and J genes are TRBV28 and TRBJ2-7; D is unresolved. The CDR3 runs to 13 residues. Germline CDR1 and CDR2: MDHEN and SYDVKM. V gave up 7 bases and J gave up 0 bases, with 10 bases separating them. DNA for the CDR3: TGTGCCAGCACCGGACCGAACTCCTACGAGCAGTACTTC. Translation: CASTGPNSYEQYF.

This clonotype was seen many times. CDR3: CASSSRGNTIYF. CDR3 DNA: TGTGCCAGCAGTTCTAGGGGAAACACCATATATTTT. V and J are TRBV28 and TRBJ1-3; D ambiguous. Germline V gene sequence: CDR1 MDHEN, CDR2 SYDVKM. V was pared by 4 bases and J by 4 bases, with 5 bases between. The CDR3 contains 12 residues.

This clonotype has just one count. The CDR3 protein is CASSQIRASGRDEQYF. The CDR3 nucleotides are TGCGCCAGCAGCCAAATTCGGGCTAGCGGGAGGGACGAGCAGTACTTC. The chain recombines TRBV4-1 with TRBJ2-7; 12 nucleotides match TRBD2. Germline-derived CDR1 and CDR2 are MGHRA and YSYEKL. The CDR3 extends over 16 amino acids. V lost 2 bases, J lost 5 bases, and 7 bases stayed unmatched.

This clonotype was recorded at least ten times. The chain recombines TRBV29-1 with TRBJ2-1; 14 nucleotides align to TRBD2. The V and J ends lost 7 bases and 3 bases, in that order; junction bases with no gene match: 5. This CDR3 spans 15 amino acids. CDR1 and CDR2 (germline): SQVTM, ANQGSEA. The DNA for the CDR3 is TGCAGCGGGGGCGGGACTAGCGGGGGCTACAATGAGCAGTTCTTC. Translating it yields CSGGGTSGGYNEQFF.

This chain joins TRBV28 and TRBJ2-7, with D hard to call. CDR3 length equals 12 residues. Germline V lookup: CDR1 MDHEN, CDR2 SYDVKM. Trimming took 7 bases from V and 2 from J, leaving 9 bases between them. The CDR3 loop is CASKDMTYEQYF. The CDR3 bases are TGTGCCAGCAAAGACATGACCTACGAGCAGTACTTC.

This clonotype showed up many times. The V and J genes are TRBV28 and TRBJ2-7, with D perhaps matching TRBD1 (5 bases). This CDR3 comprises 16 residues. Germline CDR1 MDHEN, CDR2 SYDVKM. V was cut by 3 bases and J by 3 bases, with 18 bases left in between. The CDR3 DNA reads TGTGCCAGCAGTTTGTGGGGCAGAACTGGTTACTACGAGCAGTACTTC. Protein: CASSLWGRTGYYEQYF.

This clonotype was counted only a few times. J is TRBJ1-4 and V is TRBV9, with 9 bases lining up with TRBD1. Trimming cost V 4 bases and J 3 bases; bases outside gene matches: 4. Germline V CDR1 and CDR2: SGDLS, YYNGEE. This CDR3 spans 15 amino acids. This CDR3 reads CASSLRTGANEKLFF. The CDR3, as DNA: TGTGCCAGCAGCTTGCGGACAGGGGCTAATGAAAAACTGTTTTTT.

Concerning this clonotype itself: This clone may be a read error of a much larger clone one base away. The V gene is TRBV7-2, the J gene TRBJ2-7; D ambiguous. V lost 4 bases and J lost 3, with 13 bases in between. From germline, CDR1 is SGHTA and CDR2 FQGNSA. This CDR3 contains 14 residues. The CDR3 DNA sequence: TGTGCCAGCAGCTCTGGGTCGGAAAACTACGAGCAGTACTTC. Translating it yields CASSSGSENYEQYF.

This clonotype was found many times. V and J are TRBV20-1 and TRBJ2-7; perhaps D is TRBD1 or TRBD2 (5 bases each). The germline V gene encodes CDR1 DFQATT and CDR2 SNEGSKA (reference sequence). The CDR3 spans 13 residues. Trimming shortened V by 3 bases and J by 2 bases, and 11 bases separated the two germline ends. The CDR3 nucleotides read TGCAGTGCTAGCCGGGACGGTCCCTACGAGCAGTACTTC. It specifies CSASRDGPYEQYF.

This clonotype was recorded a few times. The chain uses TRBV3-1 and TRBJ2-7, with a weak D call TRBD1 (6 bases). The V end lost 1 base, the J end lost 10 bases, and 14 bases lay between the germline ends. The germline CDR1 and CDR2 sequences are LGHDT and YNNKEL (reference sequence). CDR3 length: 13 amino acids. The CDR3 DNA reads as TGTGCCAGCAGCCAAGCTGACAGGAGCGAACAGTACTTC. Translation: CASSQADRSEQYF.

This clonotype was seen a few times. The V gene is TRBV5-8, the J gene TRBJ2-1, with 10 bases aligning to TRBD1. Looked up from germline, CDR1 is SGHTS and CDR2 is YDEGEE. This CDR3 has 15 residues. Trimming at V came to 4 bases and at J to 6 bases, leaving 7 bases not matched to a gene. The CDR3 is CASSTGQGIANEQFF. CDR3 in DNA: TGTGCCAGCAGCACGGGACAGGGGATAGCCAATGAGCAGTTCTTC.

Many counts were recorded for this clonotype. V gene TRBV28 combines with J gene TRBJ1-1; D is uncertain. V gave up 8 bases and J gave up 6 bases, with 16 bases separating them. Germline assignment: CDR1 MDHEN and CDR2 SYDVKM. The CDR3 is 13 amino acids. CDR3 bases: TGTGCCAGCTGGGAATCCGGCAGACCTGAAGCTTTCTTT. As protein: CASWESGRPEAFF.

This clonotype was picked up many times. The V call is TRBV5-1, the J call TRBJ2-3; 9 bases agree with TRBD1. The V and J ends lost 4 bases and 6 bases, in that order; junction bases with no gene match: 6. CDR3 length equals 14 residues. Germline values: CDR1 SGHRS, CDR2 YFSETQ. The CDR3 here is CASSRTGEEDTQYF. The CDR3 coding sequence is TGCGCCAGCAGCCGGACAGGGGAAGAGGATACGCAGTATTTT.